The 28 T cell receptor beta chains listed next were all sequenced from one sample in a study of cytomegalovirus exposure and HLA in healthy donors. Repertoires were generated with immunoSEQ multiplex PCR, while TCRdb's copy carries only in-frame clones and drops some. The sample includes fewer than 250,000 clones, around nine tenths seen only once; the top ten take 2.6%. The specimen was PBMCs. These receptors all come from a man between 18 and 29 years old in good health and CMV-seronegative.

The table lists this clone with a few counts. This chain links TRBV7-2 with TRBJ1-6; D gene ambiguous. Between the trimmed V and J ends, which lost 5 bases and 9 bases, there was a span of 20 bases. The CDR3 contains 16 residues. Per germline, CDR1 SGHTA and CDR2 FQGNSA. The CDR3 DNA follows: TGTGCCAGCAGCCGAGGGAGGACCCTAAGTGGTTCACCCCTCCACTTT. Protein: CASSRGRTLSGSPLHF.

This clone appeared a single time. This chain connects TRBV7-9 to TRBJ2-2; TRBD1 aligns across 7 bases. The CDR3 covers 16 residues. V was pared by 5 bases and J by 4 bases, with 10 bases of the junction left unmatched. Per the germline V gene, CDR1 is SEHNR and CDR2 is FQNEAQ (reference sequence). The CDR3 DNA reads TGTGCCAGCAGCCCAGACACAGGGGTCGGCACCGGGGAGCTGTTTTTT. It encodes CASSPDTGVGTGELFF.

This chain links TRBV7-9 with TRBJ1-4; tentatively, D is TRBD1 (6 bases). The CDR3 length is 15 residues. Trimming stripped 5 bases from V and 7 bases from J, with 17 bases between. Germline CDR1 SEHNR, CDR2 FQNEAQ (reference sequence). The CDR3: CASSRHREGGEKLFF. Written as DNA, the CDR3 is TGTGCCAGCAGCCGTCACAGGGAAGGAGGTGAAAAACTGTTTTTT.

The chain uses TRBV5-5 and TRBJ2-3; 10 nucleotides align to TRBD2. Germline CDR1 is SGHKS and CDR2 is YYEKEE (reference sequence). With 2 bases clipped from V and 0 bases from J, the junction kept 6 bases outside the gene matches. The CDR3 loop spans 17 amino acids. CDR3 in DNA: TGTGCCAGCAGCTTCAGAACTAGCGGGGTGAGCACAGATACGCAGTATTTT. Translating gives CASSFRTSGVSTDTQYF.

The genes are TRBV7-2 and TRBJ2-7; TRBD1 might be the D (5 bases). The V end was cut by 2 bases, the J end by 3 bases, with 14 bases between. The CDR3 runs 15 residues. Germline lookup yields CDR1 SGHTA and CDR2 FQGNSA. This CDR3 is CASSLIPDIYYEQYF. Here the CDR3 DNA reads TGTGCCAGCAGCTTAATTCCGGACATATACTACGAGCAGTACTTC.

The chain couples TRBV28 to TRBJ2-5; a possible D gene is TRBD2 (6 bases). CDR1 is MDHEN and CDR2 is SYDVKM in the germline V gene. The CDR3 is 13 residues long. The V end lost 3 bases, the J end lost 5 bases, and 10 bases lay between the germline ends. CDR3 in amino acids: CASSLASGETQYF. The CDR3 DNA sequence: TGTGCCAGCAGTTTGGCCAGCGGGGAGACCCAGTACTTC. Together with reference TRBV28 and TRBJ2-5, the CDR3 gives the full variable domain: DVKVTQSSRYLVKRTGEKVFLECVQDMDHENMFWYRQDPGLGLRLIYFSYDVKMKEKGDIPEGYSVSREKKERFSLILESASTNQTSMYLCASSLASGETQYFGPGTRLLVL.

This chain connects TRBV18 to TRBJ2-1, with D perhaps TRBD1 (6 bases). Per germline, CDR1 KGHSH and CDR2 LQKENI. V lost 4 bases to trimming and J lost 7 bases, with 14 bases between them. The CDR3 sequence is 14 residues long. Here the CDR3 reads CASSRKHRENEQFF. CDR3 nucleotides: TGTGCCAGCTCACGAAAGCACAGGGAAAATGAGCAGTTCTTC.

This clone was seen once. The V and J genes are TRBV7-2 and TRBJ2-7; D is ambiguous. This CDR3 is 11 amino acids long. Germline V gene sequence: CDR1 SGHTA, CDR2 FQGNSA. V was pared by 1 base and J by 10 bases, with 8 bases between. CDR3 region: CASSLGGTQYF. CDR3 DNA sequence: TGTGCCAGCAGCTTAGGCGGTACACAGTACTTC. Full variable domain (rest looked up from reference TRBV7-2 and TRBJ2-7): GAGVSQSPSNKVTEKGKDVELRCDPISGHTALYWYRQSLGQGLEFLIYFQGNSAPDKSGLPSDRFSAERTGGSVSTLTIQRTQQEDSAVYLCASSLGGTQYFGPGTRLTVT.

The gene calls are TRBV5-4 and TRBJ1-1, with D tentatively TRBD1 (5 bases). Trimming took off 4 bases at V and 4 bases at J, with 20 bases between the two ends. CDR1 is SGHNT and CDR2 is YYREEE in the germline V gene (reference sequence). This CDR3 contains 16 residues. The CDR3 loop is CASSPNRGELSTEAFF. The CDR3 DNA is TGTGCCAGCAGCCCCAATCGGGGGGAGTTGAGCACTGAAGCTTTCTTT.

This chain links TRBV25-1 with TRBJ1-1, with 10 bases fitting TRBD1. With 4 bases clipped from V and 7 bases from J, the junction kept 6 bases outside the gene matches. This CDR3 is 14 amino acids long. Germline V gene data show CDR1 as MGHDK and CDR2 as SYGVNS. The CDR3 DNA reads TGTGCCAGCAGTGGACGACAGGGGGCCTATGAAGCTTTCTTT. Protein sequence: CASSGRQGAYEAFF.

The V gene is TRBV10-3, the J gene TRBJ1-2, with 10 bases that match TRBD1. This CDR3 has 13 amino acids. The V gene end was trimmed by 8 bases and the J gene end by 6 bases; junction bases not matched to a gene: 6. CDR1 and CDR2 from the germline V gene are ENHRY and SYGVKD. The CDR3 sequence is CAISSGTGDGYTF. The CDR3 region has the DNA TGTGCCATCTCTTCGGGGACAGGGGATGGCTACACCTTC.

The chain carries TRBV7-8 and TRBJ2-2; 7 nucleotides align to TRBD1. CDR3 length equals 15 residues. Germline trimming cut 5 bases from V and 5 bases from J; bases unmatched to any gene: 8. Germline assignment: CDR1 SGHVS and CDR2 FQNEAQ. In nucleotides, the CDR3 is TGTGCCAGCAGCCCTAGGACAGGACATACCGGGGAGCTGTTTTTT. It is translated as CASSPRTGHTGELFF.

This clone was counted a single time. The CDR3 region has the DNA TGTGCCAGCAGCTTCCAGGGCAGGACAGAGACCCAGTACTTC. Encoded protein: CASSFQGRTETQYF. This sequence joins TRBV5-4 and TRBJ2-5; weak D call: TRBD1 (5 bases). V was clipped by 2 bases and J by 4 bases, with 12 bases between them. CDR3 length: 14 amino acids. Germline V lookup: CDR1 SGHNT, CDR2 YYREEE (reference sequence).

V usage is TRBV7-8 and J usage is TRBJ2-7; a possible D gene is TRBD2 (6 bases). The CDR3 consists of 14 residues. V was shortened by 5 bases and J by 2 bases, with 13 bases between the two germline ends. Germline-derived CDR1 and CDR2 are SGHVS and FQNEAQ. The CDR3 sequence is CASSRVEGTYEQYF. The DNA of the CDR3 is TGTGCCAGCAGCCGAGTGGAGGGAACCTACGAGCAGTACTTC.

The rearrangement uses TRBV5-1 and TRBJ2-7, with a possible D match to TRBD2 (5 bases). CDR3 length equals 14 residues. V lost 5 bases and J lost 3, with 15 bases in between. CDR1 is SGHRS and CDR2 is YFSETQ in the germline V gene. The CDR3 spells CASREVRQNYEQYF. The CDR3 DNA sequence: TGCGCCAGCAGGGAGGTTCGCCAAAACTACGAGCAGTACTTC.

V gene TRBV6-5 combines with J gene TRBJ2-7; a possible D gene is TRBD2 (6 bases). Trimming pared 6 bases from V and 3 bases from J, leaving 18 bases between. The germline gives CDR1 MNHEY, CDR2 SVGAGI. This CDR3 comprises 15 residues. This CDR3 reads CASRPSVGGFYEQYF. The CDR3 nucleotides read TGTGCCAGCAGGCCCTCTGTGGGGGGATTCTACGAGCAGTACTTC.

The rearrangement links TRBV20-1 to TRBJ2-5; D may be TRBD1 (6 bases). There are 11 residues in the CDR3. The germline V and J ends were trimmed by 4 bases and 6 bases, with 9 bases remaining between them. CDR1 DFQATT and CDR2 SNEGSKA come from the germline V gene (reference sequence). The CDR3 here is CSAKQGQTQYF. Written as DNA, the CDR3 is TGCAGTGCTAAACAGGGACAGACCCAGTACTTC.

This sequence joins TRBV6-5 and TRBJ2-3; D ambiguous. The CDR3 is made up of 14 amino acids. Trimming left V 0 bases short and J 15 bases short, with 19 bases between. Germline V gene lookup returns CDR1 MNHEY and CDR2 SVGAGI. CDR3 sequence: CASSYSISHLVPYF. CDR3 in DNA: TGTGCCAGCAGTTACTCGATTTCCCACCTAGTGCCTTATTTT.

The chain links TRBV6-1 to TRBJ2-3; 7 nucleotides align to TRBD2. Germline V lookup: CDR1 MNHNS, CDR2 SASEGT. The CDR3 has 19 amino acids. Unmatched junction bases numbered 15, after V lost 1 base and J lost 2 bases. The CDR3 spells CASSEVPWGGRWDTDTQYF. CDR3 sequence (DNA): TGTGCCAGCAGTGAAGTTCCGTGGGGGGGGAGATGGGACACAGATACGCAGTATTTT.

The J gene is TRBJ2-7, the V gene TRBV5-1; 9 bases are shared with TRBD1. CDR1 and CDR2 from the germline V gene are SGHRS and YFSETQ. With 0 bases clipped from V and 3 bases from J, the junction kept 1 base outside the gene matches. CDR3 length: 14 residues. This CDR3 is CASSLATGGYEQYF. Here the CDR3 DNA reads TGCGCCAGCAGCTTGGCGACAGGGGGCTACGAGCAGTACTTC. Filled out from reference TRBV5-1 and TRBJ2-7, the complete variable domain reads KAGVTQTPRYLIKTRGQQVTLSCSPISGHRSVSWYQQTPGQGLQFLFEYFSETQRNKGNFPGRFSGRQFSNSRSEMNVSTLELGDSALYLCASSLATGGYEQYFGPGTRLTVT.

This chain joins TRBV27 and TRBJ2-1, with 9 bases matching TRBD2. Losses at the gene ends were 5 bases for V and 7 bases for J; bases not matched to a gene: 12. The CDR3 sequence is 16 residues long. The germline V gene encodes CDR1 MNHEY and CDR2 SMNVEV (reference sequence). The CDR3 protein is CASSPMTSGERNEQFF. The CDR3 DNA reads TGTGCCAGCAGTCCCATGACTAGCGGAGAGCGGAATGAGCAGTTCTTC.

The gene calls are TRBV5-1 and TRBJ2-3; 8 positions agree with TRBD2. The germline CDR1 and CDR2 sequences are SGHRS and YFSETQ. V trimming: 4 bases; J trimming: 1 base; junction bases outside the gene matches: 2. CDR3 length: 14 amino acids. The CDR3 loop reads CASSATSGTDTQYF. The CDR3 coding sequence is TGCGCCAGCAGCGCGACTAGCGGCACAGATACGCAGTATTTT.

The chain uses TRBV6-1 and TRBJ2-7, with TRBD1 matching over 11 bases. Germline trimming cut 3 bases from V and 2 bases from J; bases unmatched to any gene: 6. The germline CDR1 and CDR2 sequences are MNHNS and SASEGT. The CDR3 has 16 residues. CDR3 in DNA: TGTGCCAGCAGTGAGCCGGGACAGGGGGACCCCTACGAGCAGTACTTC. Translated: CASSEPGQGDPYEQYF.

In its sample, this clone was seen a few times. This chain connects TRBV2 to TRBJ2-7; D unclear. The CDR3 is 14 residues long. From germline, CDR1 is SNHLY and CDR2 FYNNEI. The V end lost 6 bases, the J end lost 1 base, and 13 bases lay between the germline ends. CDR3 nucleotides: TGTGCCAGCAGGCCCACCCAACTATCCTACGAGCAGTACTTC. Protein: CASRPTQLSYEQYF.

V usage is TRBV21-1 and J usage is TRBJ2-1; the table assigns TRBD2, which was not confirmed against the DNA. TRBV21-1 is labeled a pseudogene. This CDR3 region has 18 residues. The CDR3 coding sequence is TGTGCCAGCAGCAAGGTTCCGGGGGGCCGTAGCTCCTACAATGAGCAGTTCTTC. This codes for CASSKVPGGRSSYNEQFF.

The chain uses TRBV10-3 and TRBJ1-4, with 7 bases aligning to TRBD1. Germline trimming cut 5 bases from V and 2 bases from J; bases unmatched to any gene: 8. The CDR3 covers 16 residues. From germline, CDR1 is ENHRY and CDR2 SYGVKD. The DNA of the CDR3 is TGTGCCATCAGTCGACAGGGTTTGGGGACTAATGAAAAACTGTTTTTT. This encodes CAISRQGLGTNEKLFF.

The J gene is TRBJ2-1, the V gene TRBV6-4; tentatively, D is TRBD1 (6 bases). V gave up 0 bases and J gave up 6 bases, with 9 bases separating them. CDR1 and CDR2 (germline): MRHNA, SNTAGT. This CDR3 has 14 residues. CDR3 in amino acids: CASSDSRGTNEQFF. The CDR3, as DNA: TGTGCCAGCAGTGACTCGAGGGGGACCAATGAGCAGTTCTTC.

The chain recombines TRBV11-3 with TRBJ2-5; D unresolved. This CDR3 contains 17 residues. The ends were cut back, 1 base at V and 2 bases at J, with 17 bases in the middle. Germline loops: CDR1 SGHNT, CDR2 YENEEA. CDR3 region: CASSLGSAGLLQETQYF. CDR3 nucleotide sequence: TGTGCCAGCAGCTTAGGATCCGCAGGTCTTTTACAAGAGACCCAGTACTTC. Complete variable domain (other parts from reference TRBV11-3 and TRBJ2-5): EAGVVQSPRYKIIEKKQPVAFWCNPISGHNTLYWYLQNLGQGPELLIRYENEEAVDDSQLPKDRFSAERLKGVDSTLKIQPAELGDSAVYLCASSLGSAGLLQETQYFGPGTRLLVL.